This record looks at one T cell receptor (beta chain) sequence and its context. This clonotype was detected only a few times. No antigen is known for it. Base qualities are not at hand, and no much larger clone is one base apart. This entry comes from a study of blood T cells in healthy people across ages (dated by TCRdb to about 2015). For context, the study as a whole: Template switching captured roughly one uniquely barcoded TCR beta cDNA molecule per two T cells in model experiments. Using deep sequencing normalized with unique cDNA molecular identifiers, the study measured how TCR beta repertoire diversity changes with age. Four age groups were formed from the donors: young (average about 15 years), middle-aged (roughly 38), aged (62) and long-lived (about 80). For two donors (one aged 18 to 29 and one aged 80 or older), the study analyzed two additional independent replicas of 1 million unique cDNA reads from the same blood draw. Donors of different ages were randomly distributed across sequencing lanes to avoid experimental bias. Results and caveats for the whole study, not just this receptor: Observed TCR beta diversity correlated strongly with the percentage of naive T cells measured by flow cytometry. Estimates of total diversity based on one million sequenced T cells were regarded as lower bounds and as underestimates. Conclusive comparison of naive and antigen-experienced compartments was prevented by the profiling of bulk unsorted PBMCs. As age increased, observed TCR beta diversity per million T cells dropped in a roughly linear way, and a significant reduction was already evident by age around 41. The long-lived group showed more naive CD4+ T cells, fewer expanded clones and increased TCR diversity than the aged group, suggesting age selection. The CMV infection status of donors was not known, potentially confounding age-related changes in expanded clonotypes.

From cysteine to phenylalanine, the CDR3 is 15 amino acids long. This entry keeps only the CDR3 DNA: 45 bases, framed from base 1. The germline V gene encodes CDR1 SQVTM and CDR2 ANQGSEA. V is trimmed back by 6 bases and J by 0 bases, and the junction contains 7 bases that no gene match accounts for. Library method: 5' RACE. Sequencing was performed on an Illumina HiSeq 2500. A second roughly 6 to 12 cycle PCR used a sample-barcoded 5' primer and a J-beta primer mix. Each TCR beta cDNA molecule received a unique molecular identifier from a template-switch 5' adaptor carrying 12 random nucleotides. Each sample yielded at least 2.5 million CDR3-containing paired-end reads. All of the RNA was converted into first-strand cDNA using the Mint cDNA synthesis kit, with a TRBC-specific oligonucleotide serving as the primer. All cDNA was treated with uracil-DNA glycosylase and then went through a first 18-cycle PCR with the universal primers M1SS and BC2_uni_R. The original methods were these. Normalization of each sample was performed by random selection of 1 million high-quality reads, each carrying a distinct molecular identifier. Instead of being binned into consensus sequences, reads that shared molecular identifiers were thrown out. MiTCR, run with a Q25 quality threshold and the strictest error-elimination algorithm, handled CDR3 identification, clonotype clustering and error correction. A nonparametric unseen species model using Euler transformation provided a lower-bound estimate of total TCR beta diversity. Using fastp trimming at Q25 and MiXCR clonotype assembly, TCRdb reanalyzed the public sequencing data and kept in-frame beta chains. For every CDR3 protein sequence, its rows merge into one entry that carries the most common genes and DNA. V and J calls and clone size were set by TCRdb, not the authors. A total of about 1,000,000 distinct CDR3 sequences appear in this sample, 35% to 55% of them only once. The ten largest clones capture approximately 19% of the sample.

Donors were roughly 40 systemically healthy Caucasian individuals from Russia aged roughly 6 to 100 years. Each donor gave roughly 9.5 milliliters of peripheral blood, collected into EDTA-treated Vacutainer tubes. Ficoll-Paque density-gradient centrifugation was used to isolate PBMCs, with at least 6.5 million obtained per sample. Total RNA was extracted from PBMCs with Trizol reagent, with at least 6 micrograms obtained per sample. For every donor, an aliquot of PBMCs went through flow cytometry to measure the percentages of naive CD45RAhigh/CD27high T cells. The rearrangement combines TRBV29-1 with TRBJ2-3; TRBD1 agrees with 9 junctional bases. This receptor was obtained from a woman in her sixties or seventies in good health. Sequencing used blood. The CDR3 loop reads CSVEIGQGSTDTQYF. DNA sequence: TGCAGCGTAGAAATAGGACAGGGGAGCACAGATACGCAGTATTTT.